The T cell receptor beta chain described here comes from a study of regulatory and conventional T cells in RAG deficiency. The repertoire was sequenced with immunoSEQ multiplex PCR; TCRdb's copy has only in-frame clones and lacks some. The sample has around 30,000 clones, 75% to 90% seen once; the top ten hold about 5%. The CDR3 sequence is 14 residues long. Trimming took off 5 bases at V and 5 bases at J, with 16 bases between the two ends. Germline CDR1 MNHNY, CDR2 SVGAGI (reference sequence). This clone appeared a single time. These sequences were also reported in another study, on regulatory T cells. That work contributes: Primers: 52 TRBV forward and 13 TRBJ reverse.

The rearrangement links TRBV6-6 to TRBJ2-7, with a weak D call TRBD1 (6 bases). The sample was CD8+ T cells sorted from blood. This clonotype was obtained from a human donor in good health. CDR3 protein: CASSNLQGFDEQYF. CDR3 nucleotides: TGTGCCAGCAGTAACCTCCAGGGGTTTGACGAGCAGTACTTC.